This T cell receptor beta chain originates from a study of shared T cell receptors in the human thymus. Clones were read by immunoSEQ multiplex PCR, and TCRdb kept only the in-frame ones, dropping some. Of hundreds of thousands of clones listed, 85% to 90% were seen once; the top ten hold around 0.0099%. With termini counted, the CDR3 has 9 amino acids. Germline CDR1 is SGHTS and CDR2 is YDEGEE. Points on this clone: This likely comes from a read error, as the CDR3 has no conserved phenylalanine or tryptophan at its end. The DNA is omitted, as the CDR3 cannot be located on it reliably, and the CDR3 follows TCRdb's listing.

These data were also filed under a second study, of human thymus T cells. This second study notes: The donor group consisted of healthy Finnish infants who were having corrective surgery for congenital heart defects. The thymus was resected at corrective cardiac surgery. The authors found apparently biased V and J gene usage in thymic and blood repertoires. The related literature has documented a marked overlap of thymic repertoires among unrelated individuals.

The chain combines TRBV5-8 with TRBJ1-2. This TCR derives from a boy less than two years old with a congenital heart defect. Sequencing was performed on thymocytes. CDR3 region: CASSLELFG.